The rows below give T cell receptor beta chains drawn from one sample of a study of T cells in Graves' hyperthyroidism and ophthalmopathy. A single record per CDR3 protein comes from TCRdb applying MiXCR to the multiplex PCR reads. This sample yields around 800,000 distinct CDR3 sequences, of which more than 30% are seen a single time; around 9.3% belongs to the top ten. The specimen sequenced was blood. The origin of the receptors is a man younger than 30 with Graves' hyperthyroidism. Each CDR3 is given with its conserved first and last residue. Each record gives: clone size, V gene, D gene, J gene, CDR3 protein, CDR3 DNA. D genes are given only for firm matches. Clone size appears in some rows only: once, few, many, or a class for an expanded clone.

few	TRBV12-5	.	TRBJ1-5	CASGLALLEQPQHF	TGTGCTAGTGGTTTGGCCCTTTTGGAACAGCCCCAGCATTTT
few	TRBV12-3/TRBV12-4	TRBD1	TRBJ1-5	CASRTTGDNQPQHF	TGTGCCAGCAGGACCACAGGGGATAATCAGCCCCAGCATTTT
.	TRBV7-9	.	TRBJ1-4	CASSLPQVREKLFF	TGTGCCAGCAGCCTCCCGCAGGTTAGGGAAAAACTGTTTTTT
.	TRBV12-3/TRBV12-4	.	TRBJ2-5	CASSFRDRGTQYF	TGTGCCAGCAGTTTCAGAGACCGCGGGACCCAGTACTTC
few	TRBV15	.	TRBJ2-5	CAWSVQETQYF	TGTGCCTGGAGTGTACAGGAGACCCAGTACTTC
.	TRBV11-2	.	TRBJ2-7	CASSDRDGGLYEQYF	TGTGCCAGCAGTGATCGGGACGGGGGGCTTTACGAGCAGTACTTC
.	TRBV20-1	TRBD2	TRBJ2-5	CSARSGGPNQETQYF	TGCAGTGCTAGGAGCGGGGGACCTAACCAAGAGACCCAGTACTTC
.	TRBV29-1	.	TRBJ2-2	CSPEWANTGELFF	TGCAGCCCCGAATGGGCAAACACCGGGGAGCTGTTTTTT
many	TRBV7-9	.	TRBJ1-1	CASSLDTEAFF	TGTGCCAGCAGCTTAGACACTGAAGCTTTCTTT
.	TRBV2	TRBD2	TRBJ2-7	CATGGLAYEQYF	TGTGCCACGGGAGGGTTGGCCTACGAGCAGTACTTC
few	TRBV7-9	.	TRBJ2-2	CASSRMTNSGELFF	TGTGCCAGCAGCCGAATGACTAACTCCGGGGAGCTGTTTTTT
.	TRBV10-3	.	TRBJ2-7	CAISGSRGSSYEQYF	TGTGCCATCAGTGGGTCGAGAGGGAGCTCCTACGAGCAGTACTTC
few	TRBV15	.	TRBJ2-5	CATSAATGPRKQETQYF	TGTGCCACCAGCGCGGCTACAGGGCCAAGGAAGCAAGAGACCCAGTACTTC
.	TRBV10-2	.	TRBJ1-2	CASSGSRGGAGNTF	TGCGCCAGCAGTGGAAGTAGGGGGGGAGCTGGAAACACCTTC
few	TRBV11-2	.	TRBJ2-7	CASSDYNDYEQYF	TGTGCCAGCAGCGATTACAACGACTACGAGCAGTACTTC
.	TRBV7-2	.	TRBJ2-2	CASSSQGDTGELFF	TGTGCCAGCAGCTCACAGGGCGACACCGGGGAGCTGTTTTTT
many	TRBV10-3	.	TRBJ1-3	CASGAKAGNTIYF	TGTGCCTCGGGAGCAAAGGCAGGAAACACCATATATTTT
.	TRBV10-3	TRBD2	TRBJ2-3	CAISENGGADTQYF	TGTGCCATCAGTGAGAATGGGGGGGCAGATACGCAGTATTTT
many	TRBV25-1	.	TRBJ2-2	CASSEFFSGELFF	TGTGCCAGCAGTGAATTTTTCTCCGGGGAGCTGTTTTTT
.	TRBV12-3/TRBV12-4	.	TRBJ1-1	CASTRRGFLGSEAFF	TGTGCCAGCACCCGAAGAGGCTTTTTGGGTTCTGAAGCTTTCTTT
.	TRBV25-1	TRBD1	TRBJ2-7	CASSEEWGQGAYEQYF	TGTGCCAGCAGTGAAGAGTGGGGACAGGGAGCCTACGAGCAGTACTTC
many	TRBV7-9	.	TRBJ1-3	CASSSVMGGNTIYF	TGTGCCAGCAGCTCGGTGATGGGTGGAAACACCATATATTTT
many	TRBV29-1	TRBD1	TRBJ2-7	CSVGTGVTEQYF	TGCAGCGTAGGGACAGGGGTAACCGAGCAGTACTTC
few	TRBV20-1	.	TRBJ1-6	CSAKETPNSPLHF	TGCAGTGCTAAAGAGACGCCCAATTCACCCCTCCACTTT
few	TRBV5-1	.	TRBJ2-2	CASSSSTSGTELFF	TGCGCCAGCAGCTCCTCGACGTCCGGGACGGAGCTGTTTTTT
once	TRBV9	.	TRBJ2-7	CASSVGGAFYEQYF	TGTGCCAGCAGCGTAGGAGGGGCCTTTTACGAGCAGTACTTC
many	TRBV10-3	.	TRBJ1-1	CAISESGGIEAFF	TGTGCCATCAGTGAGTCCGGAGGCATTGAAGCTTTCTTT
.	TRBV25-1	.	TRBJ2-5	CASSQGGAGTQYF	TGTGCCAGCAGCCAAGGCGGGGCGGGGACCCAGTACTTC
many	TRBV29-1	TRBD2	TRBJ2-7	CSVEGKRGAGNEQYF	TGCAGCGTTGAAGGGAAGCGGGGGGCGGGCAACGAGCAGTACTTC
.	TRBV29-1	.	TRBJ2-5	CSVAQAMGTEETQYF	TGCAGCGTTGCTCAGGCCATGGGGACTGAAGAGACCCAGTACTTC
many	TRBV29-1	TRBD2	TRBJ2-7	CSVEEGRDEQYF	TGCAGCGTTGAAGAAGGGAGGGATGAGCAGTACTTC
.	TRBV7-9	.	TRBJ2-2	CASSPQGRWVNTGELFF	TGTGCCAGCAGCCCACAGGGGAGGTGGGTGAACACCGGGGAGCTGTTTTTT
.	TRBV5-5	.	TRBJ2-7	CASRPWDTGSSYEQYF	TGTGCCAGCAGACCCTGGGACACGGGGAGCTCCTACGAGCAGTACTTC
many	TRBV2	TRBD1	TRBJ1-6	CASGRGTYNSPLHF	TGTGCCAGCGGCAGGGGGACCTATAATTCACCCCTCCACTTT
.	TRBV19	.	TRBJ2-2	CAWRYPRGEAGELFF	TGTGCCTGGAGATACCCCAGGGGAGAGGCCGGGGAGCTGTTTTTT
many	TRBV20-1	TRBD1	TRBJ1-5	CSAAQGQAPNQPQHF	TGCAGTGCTGCACAGGGACAGGCTCCTAATCAGCCCCAGCATTTT
.	TRBV7-2	.	TRBJ2-5	CASSPDPGPARAQYF	TGTGCCAGCAGCCCAGACCCCGGACCCGCACGAGCCCAGTACTTC
few	TRBV7-2	.	TRBJ2-6	CASSQVGQGGANVLTF	TGTGCCAGCAGCCAAGTCGGGCAGGGGGGGGCCAACGTCCTGACTTTC
.	TRBV10-3	.	TRBJ1-2	CATGNDGNYGYTF	TGTGCCACCGGGAATGACGGGAATTATGGCTACACCTTC
few	TRBV29-1	.	TRBJ2-5	CSVFTRVGFQETQYF	TGCAGCGTTTTTACACGGGTCGGCTTCCAAGAGACCCAGTACTTC
many	TRBV7-8	.	TRBJ1-2	CASSSRAGDYGYTF	TGTGCCAGCAGCTCCCGGGCAGGGGACTATGGCTACACCTTC
.	TRBV13	.	TRBJ1-1	CASSLEGGRVNTEAFF	TGTGCCAGCAGCTTAGAGGGAGGGCGAGTGAACACTGAAGCTTTCTTT
many	TRBV29-1	.	TRBJ1-1	CSGHLRTEAFF	TGCAGCGGACACTTGAGGACTGAAGCTTTCTTT
few	TRBV13	.	TRBJ2-7	CASSREGTLYEQYF	TGTGCCAGCAGTCGAGAGGGGACTCTTTACGAGCAGTACTTC